Presented here are 32 T cell receptor beta chains from one specimen sequenced in a study of T cells in Graves' hyperthyroidism and ophthalmopathy. What was amplified from RNA transcripts were TCR beta CDR3 regions. HTBI primers were the set used in a first-round RT-PCR of the TCR CDR3. TCRdb analysed the multiplex PCR reads with MiXCR anew, one entry per CDR3 protein. The table lists nearly 750,000 distinct CDR3 sequences, just over 35% of them singletons. Sequenced sample: blood. The receptors shown here come from a woman between 35 and 50 years old with Graves' hyperthyroidism.

This clonotype was recorded a few times. Sequence at one end of the junction differs from germline and may be a read error. The chain combines TRBV7-9 with TRBJ1-1, with a weak D call TRBD1 (5 bases). The CDR3 covers 14 residues. Germline assignment: CDR1 SEHNR and CDR2 FQNEAQ (reference sequence). CDR3 loop: CASSLADGAAEAFF. The CDR3 DNA follows: TGTGCCAGCAGCCTAGCTGATGGGGCGGCTGAAGCTTTCTTT.

The CDR3 here is CASSLASTAGNTIYF. The DNA for the CDR3 is TGTGCCAGCAGCTTAGCAAGTACTGCTGGAAACACCATATATTTT. The rearrangement joins TRBV7-9 to TRBJ1-3; D remains unclear. Germline lookup yields CDR1 SEHNR and CDR2 FQNEAQ (reference sequence). Trimming took off 0 bases at V and 2 bases at J, with 8 bases between the two ends. This CDR3 region has 15 residues.

The table lists this clonotype with many counts. The rearrangement links TRBV29-1 to TRBJ2-5, with D perhaps matching TRBD2 (7 bases). CDR3 length: 13 amino acids. Per the germline V gene, CDR1 is SQVTM and CDR2 is ANQGSEA. The germline V and J ends were trimmed by 7 bases and 5 bases, with 17 bases remaining between them. CDR3 sequence reads: CSADGGPGETQYF. The CDR3 DNA follows: TGCAGCGCCGACGGGGGGCCCGGGGAGACCCAGTACTTC. The full variable domain, in which reference TRBV29-1 and TRBJ2-5 provide the parts outside the CDR3, is SAVISQKPSRDICQRGTSLTIQCQVDSQVTMMFWYRQQPGQSLTLIATANQGSEATYESGFVIDKFPISRPNLTFSTLTVSNMSPEDSSIYLCSADGGPGETQYFGPGTRLLVL.

The rearrangement uses TRBV4-1 and TRBJ2-5; 9 nucleotides agree with TRBD1. Unmatched junction bases numbered 7, after V lost 3 bases and J lost 5 bases. The CDR3 spans 15 residues. Germline assignment: CDR1 MGHRA and CDR2 YSYEKL. The CDR3 bases are TGCGCCAGCAGCCACAGGGACAGGGCAGGGGAGACCCAGTACTTC. Amino acid sequence: CASSHRDRAGETQYF.

Worth noting for this clonotype: A much larger clone differs by one base, so this may be a read error. The chain is built from TRBV10-3 and TRBJ1-1; D gene ambiguous. This CDR3 spans 13 amino acids. The germline V gene encodes CDR1 ENHRY and CDR2 SYGVKD. V was pared by 3 bases and J by 13 bases, with 18 bases between. The CDR3 loop reads CAISERKELGGFF. CDR3 coding DNA: TGTGCCATCAGTGAAAGAAAGGAATTGGGAGGTTTCTTT.

This clonotype was found many times. The CDR3 here is CASSDILGGSGNTIYF. As DNA, the CDR3 is TGTGCCAGCAGTGATATTTTAGGGGGCTCTGGAAACACCATATATTTT. The rearrangement uses TRBV25-1 and TRBJ1-3, with a possible D match to TRBD1 (6 bases). In germline, CDR1 is MGHDK, CDR2 SYGVNS. Trimming pared 3 bases from V and 0 bases from J, leaving 12 bases between. The CDR3 has 16 residues.

The chain recombines TRBV20-1 with TRBJ2-7; 12 bases are shared with TRBD1. CDR3 length equals 16 residues. Germline lookup yields CDR1 DFQATT and CDR2 SNEGSKA (reference sequence). The junction had 12 bases not matched to a gene; V was cut back by 7 bases and J by 2 bases. The CDR3 coding sequence is TGCAGTGTAACCGGGACAGGGGGCTACCCAACCTACGAGCAGTACTTC. Translating it yields CSVTGTGGYPTYEQYF.

At least ten counts were recorded for this clonotype. CDR3 in DNA: TGTGCCAGCAGCTCTACAGGGCGTCGGACAGCTTTCTTT. Translating it yields CASSSTGRRTAFF. The V gene is TRBV7-2, the J gene TRBJ1-1; a possible D gene is TRBD1 (6 bases). V was pared by 4 bases and J by 10 bases, with 16 bases between. From germline, CDR1 is SGHTA and CDR2 FQGNSA. CDR3 length: 13 amino acids.

The gene calls are TRBV29-1 and TRBJ2-5; TRBD1 aligns across 7 bases. Germline assignment: CDR1 SQVTM and CDR2 ANQGSEA. With 6 bases clipped from V and 1 base from J, the junction kept 2 bases outside the gene matches. This CDR3 has 12 residues. Written as DNA, the CDR3 is TGCAGCGTCGGGACAGCCCAAGAGACCCAGTACTTC. It codes for CSVGTAQETQYF.

This clonotype has a single count. This chain links TRBV2 with TRBJ2-2; D might be TRBD1 (5 bases). Germline CDR1 is SNHLY and CDR2 is FYNNEI. Trimming removed 5 bases from V and 4 bases from J, with 20 bases in between. The CDR3 sequence is 17 residues long. CDR3 sequence (DNA): TGTGCCAGCAGTTTATCGATCCTAGGGGTGAGCACCGGGGAGCTGTTTTTT. Amino acid sequence: CASSLSILGVSTGELFF.

As for this clonotype: A clone one base away is much larger, so this may be a read error. J is TRBJ2-7 and V is TRBV20-1, with a tentative D call TRBD1 (6 bases). V was shortened by 4 bases and J by 5 bases, with 15 bases between the two germline ends. The CDR3 totals 13 residues. Looked up from germline, CDR1 is DFQATT and CDR2 is SNEGSKA (reference sequence). In nucleotides, the CDR3 is TGCAGTGCTATGGGACAAGGCGGCAACGAGCAGTACTTC. Amino acids: CSAMGQGGNEQYF.

This clonotype was counted ten times or more. J is TRBJ2-7 and V is TRBV5-6; a possible D gene is TRBD1 (6 bases). The CDR3 runs 13 residues. Looked up from germline, CDR1 is SGHDT and CDR2 is YYEEEE. Deletions cut 0 bases from V and 7 bases from J, with 11 bases between. Here the CDR3 reads CASSLGGRREQYF. CDR3 bases: TGTGCCAGCAGCTTGGGGGGGCGGAGAGAGCAGTACTTC. The variable domain in full, completed from reference TRBV5-6 and TRBJ2-7, reads DAGVTQSPTHLIKTRGQQVTLRCSPKSGHDTVSWYQQALGQGPQFIFQYYEEEERQRGNFPDRFSGHQFPNYSSELNVNALLLGDSALYLCASSLGGRREQYFGPGTRLTVT.

This clonotype was counted only a few times. This rearrangement joins TRBV11-2 to TRBJ1-1, with D tentatively TRBD1 (6 bases). The length of the CDR3 is 16 residues. The V end lost 7 bases, the J end lost 0 bases, and 18 bases lay between the germline ends. Germline loops: CDR1 SGHAT, CDR2 FQNNGV. The CDR3 here is CASTSRPGQLNTEAFF. The CDR3 coding sequence is TGTGCCAGCACCTCCAGGCCGGGACAACTGAACACTGAAGCTTTCTTT.

Points on this clonotype: A much bigger clone sits one base away, suggesting this may be a read error. The chain recombines TRBV29-1 with TRBJ1-2, with D possibly matching TRBD1 (5 bases). The V end was cut by 3 bases, the J end by 8 bases, with 13 bases between. Germline V gene lookup returns CDR1 SQVTM and CDR2 ANQGSEA. The CDR3 has 12 residues. The CDR3 region has the DNA TGCAGCGTTGACGATGCAGGGCGGGGCTACACCTTC. This encodes CSVDDAGRGYTF.

This clonotype was counted between two and nine times. The rearrangement joins TRBV12-3 or TRBV12-4 to TRBJ1-1, with D tentatively TRBD1 (5 bases). The CDR3 totals 15 residues. V gave up 4 bases and J gave up 4 bases, with 16 bases separating them. CDR3 region: CASSSRQRVSTEAFF. The CDR3 bases are TGTGCCAGCAGTTCTCGACAGCGTGTGAGCACTGAAGCTTTCTTT.

As to this clonotype: Without the conserved terminal phenylalanine or tryptophan, this CDR3 likely stems from a read error. V is TRBV20-1 and J is TRBJ2-7; D is perhaps TRBD1 (6 bases). V lost 6 bases, J lost 2 bases, and 14 bases lay in between. CDR3 length: 13 amino acids. The germline CDR1 and CDR2 sequences are DFQATT and SNEGSKA (reference sequence). For the CDR3, the DNA is TGCAGTGCCAGTTCCGGGACAACCTACGAGCAGTACCTC. Translated, it gives CSASSGTTYEQYL.

This clonotype was picked up a small number of times. The J gene is TRBJ2-2, the V gene TRBV29-1; 10 bases line up with TRBD1. Trimming cost V 7 bases and J 8 bases; bases outside gene matches: 7. The germline V gene has CDR1 SQVTM and CDR2 ANQGSEA. This CDR3 comprises 13 residues. This CDR3 is CSAPTGGLGELFF. The DNA for the CDR3 is TGCAGCGCCCCGACAGGGGGCCTGGGGGAGCTGTTTTTT.

This clonotype showed up just a few times. This sequence joins TRBV7-9 and TRBJ2-7, with a tentative D call TRBD1 (6 bases). Germline lookup yields CDR1 SEHNR and CDR2 FQNEAQ (reference sequence). This CDR3 is 14 amino acids long. Trimming removed 5 bases at V and 4 bases at J, with 15 bases between. The CDR3 spells CASSHRDTSYEQYF. The CDR3 nucleotides read TGTGCCAGCAGCCACCGGGACACCTCGTACGAGCAGTACTTC.

The chain recombines TRBV12-3 or TRBV12-4 with TRBJ2-5; D gene unclear. Trimming took 6 bases from V and 1 from J, leaving 18 bases between them. The CDR3 runs to 16 residues. CDR3 sequence: CASSPDGTAGQETQYF. CDR3 DNA sequence: TGTGCCAGCAGCCCCGATGGAACAGCAGGCCAAGAGACCCAGTACTTC.

The chain has TRBV10-3 and TRBJ2-7; 7 bases match TRBD1. Germline V gene data show CDR1 as ENHRY and CDR2 as SYGVKD. The trim removed 2 bases at V and 5 bases at J, leaving 3 bases unmatched. The CDR3 runs to 13 residues. This CDR3 is CAISEGQEHEQYF. The CDR3 DNA follows: TGTGCCATCAGTGAGGGACAGGAGCACGAGCAGTACTTC.

In its sample, this clonotype was seen many times. V and J are TRBV10-3 and TRBJ2-7; D may be TRBD1 (6 bases). The CDR3 has 15 amino acids. CDR1 is ENHRY, CDR2 SYGVKD, per germline. Trimming shortened V by 2 bases and J by 3 bases, and 14 bases separated the two germline ends. Here the CDR3 DNA reads TGTGCCATCAGTGAGGTCGGCAGGGGCTTCTACGAGCAGTACTTC. It encodes CAISEVGRGFYEQYF.

V is TRBV10-3 and J is TRBJ2-6; no reliable D call. This CDR3 region has 16 residues. V shed 4 bases and J shed 0 bases, with 10 bases lying between them. Germline lookup yields CDR1 ENHRY and CDR2 SYGVKD. The CDR3 DNA follows: TGTGCCATCAGTGTCCAAGGCGACTCTGGGGCCAACGTCCTGACTTTC. It yields the protein CAISVQGDSGANVLTF.

The chain uses TRBV15 and TRBJ1-2, with 7 bases matching TRBD1. CDR1 and CDR2 (germline): LNHNV, YYDKDF (reference sequence). V shed 3 bases and J 4 bases; nucleotides not matched to a gene: 8. This CDR3 is 15 amino acids long. The CDR3 nucleotides read TGTGCCACCAGCAGTGAGACGGGACAGCTCTATGGCTACACCTTC. The encoded protein is CATSSETGQLYGYTF.

The chain uses TRBV29-1 and TRBJ2-7; D gene uncertain. Germline V lookup: CDR1 SQVTM, CDR2 ANQGSEA. With 3 bases removed from V and 0 bases from J, the gap between germline ends came to 9 bases. CDR3 size: 13 residues. The CDR3 DNA reads as TGCAGCGTTGACGACGGTTACTCCTACGAGCAGTACTTC. Protein: CSVDDGYSYEQYF.

There are a few counts of this clonotype. CDR3 residues: CASSRRQGSAYEQYF. CDR3 sequence (DNA): TGTGCCAGCAGTCGCCGACAGGGAAGCGCCTACGAGCAGTACTTC. The chain uses TRBV2 and TRBJ2-7; 7 bases fit TRBD1. Germline V gives CDR1 SNHLY, CDR2 FYNNEI. Unmatched junction bases numbered 9, after V lost 5 bases and J lost 2 bases. The CDR3 length is 15 residues.

The chain combines TRBV7-9 with TRBJ2-7; the match to TRBD1 covers 10 bases. The CDR3 is 14 residues long. Germline lookup yields CDR1 SEHNR and CDR2 FQNEAQ (reference sequence). Losses at the gene ends were 4 bases for V and 6 bases for J; bases not matched to a gene: 6. The CDR3 here is CASSSGQGQGEQYF. The CDR3 DNA reads as TGTGCCAGCAGCTCGGGACAGGGGCAGGGCGAGCAGTACTTC.

This clonotype appeared a few times. The chain carries TRBV12-3 or TRBV12-4 and TRBJ1-4; no clear D. V lost 5 bases and J lost 8, with 21 bases in between. There are 16 residues in the CDR3. The CDR3 region has the DNA TGTGCCAGCAGTCCCGGACGGACGGCAACGGGAGAAAAACTGTTTTTT. Translating gives CASSPGRTATGEKLFF.

The chain joins TRBV2 to TRBJ1-5, with D hard to call. Germline V gene sequence: CDR1 SNHLY, CDR2 FYNNEI. The CDR3 consists of 14 residues. Trimming stripped 5 bases from V and 7 bases from J, with 15 bases between. The CDR3 coding sequence is TGTGCCAGCAGTCGTACCATGGGCGGCCAGCCCCAGCATTTT. Translation gives CASSRTMGGQPQHF.

This clonotype came up many times. This sequence joins TRBV24-1 and TRBJ2-5; the D gene could be TRBD1 or TRBD2 (5 bases each). Trimming stripped 5 bases from V and 5 bases from J, with 8 bases between. The CDR3 has 12 amino acids. Germline lookup yields CDR1 KGHDR and CDR2 SFDVKD. This chain's CDR3 is CATSGQRETQYF. CDR3 DNA sequence: TGTGCCACCAGTGGACAGCGGGAGACCCAGTACTTC.

This clonotype was found a few times. The chain has TRBV29-1 and TRBJ2-7; weak D call: TRBD2 (5 bases). Germline V gives CDR1 SQVTM, CDR2 ANQGSEA. Trimming cost V 3 bases and J 2 bases, with 8 bases left between them. The CDR3 consists of 12 residues. The CDR3 sequence: CSVDDGAYEQYF. CDR3 bases: TGCAGCGTTGACGACGGGGCCTACGAGCAGTACTTC.

This clonotype was seen a single time. A much larger clonotype is one base distant, so this may be a read error. V is TRBV5-1 and J is TRBJ1-3; a weak D match, TRBD1 (5 bases). CDR3 length: 14 residues. CDR1 SGHRS and CDR2 YFSETQ come from the germline V gene. Here the CDR3 DNA reads TGCGCCAGCAGCCCCGGGACTAATGGAAACTCCATATATTTT. It is translated as CASSPGTNGNSIYF.

This clonotype occurred a few times. The rearrangement uses TRBV6-5 and TRBJ1-4, with D hard to call. V shed 5 bases and J shed 8 bases, with 18 bases lying between them. The germline V gene has CDR1 MNHEY and CDR2 SVGAGI. The CDR3 consists of 15 residues. CDR3 residues: CASSHTGGGGEKLFF. The CDR3 region has the DNA TGTGCCAGCAGTCACACCGGAGGCGGTGGGGAAAAACTGTTTTTT.